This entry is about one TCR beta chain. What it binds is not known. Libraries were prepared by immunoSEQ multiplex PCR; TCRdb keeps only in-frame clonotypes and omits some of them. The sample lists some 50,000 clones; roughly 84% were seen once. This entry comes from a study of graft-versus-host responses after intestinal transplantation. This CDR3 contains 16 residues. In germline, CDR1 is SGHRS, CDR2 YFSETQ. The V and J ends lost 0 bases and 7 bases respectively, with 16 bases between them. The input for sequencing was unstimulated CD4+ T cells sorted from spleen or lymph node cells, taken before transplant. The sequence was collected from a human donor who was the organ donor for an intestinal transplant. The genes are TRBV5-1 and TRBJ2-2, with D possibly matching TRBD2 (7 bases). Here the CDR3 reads CASSLAGGAVIGELFF. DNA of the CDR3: TGCGCCAGCAGCTTGGCTGGGGGGGCCGTGATCGGGGAGCTGTTTTTT.